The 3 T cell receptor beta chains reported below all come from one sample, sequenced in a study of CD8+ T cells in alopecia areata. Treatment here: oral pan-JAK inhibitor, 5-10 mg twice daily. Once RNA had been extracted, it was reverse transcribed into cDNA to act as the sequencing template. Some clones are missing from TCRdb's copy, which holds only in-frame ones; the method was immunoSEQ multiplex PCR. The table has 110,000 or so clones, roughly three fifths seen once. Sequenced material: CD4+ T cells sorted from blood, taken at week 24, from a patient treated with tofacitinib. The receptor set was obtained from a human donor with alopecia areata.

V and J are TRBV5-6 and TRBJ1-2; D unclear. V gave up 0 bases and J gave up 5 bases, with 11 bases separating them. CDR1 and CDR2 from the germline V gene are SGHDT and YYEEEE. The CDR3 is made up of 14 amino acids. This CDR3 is CASSLDPRRYGYTF. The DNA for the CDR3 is TGTGCCAGCAGCTTGGACCCCCGGAGGTATGGCTACACCTTC.

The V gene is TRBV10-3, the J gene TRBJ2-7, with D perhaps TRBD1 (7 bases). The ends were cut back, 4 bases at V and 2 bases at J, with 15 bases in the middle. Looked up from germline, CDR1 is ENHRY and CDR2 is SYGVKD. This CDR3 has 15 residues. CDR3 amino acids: CAISAAGGTAYEQYF. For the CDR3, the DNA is TGTGCCATCAGTGCCGCGGGCGGGACAGCCTACGAGCAGTACTTC.

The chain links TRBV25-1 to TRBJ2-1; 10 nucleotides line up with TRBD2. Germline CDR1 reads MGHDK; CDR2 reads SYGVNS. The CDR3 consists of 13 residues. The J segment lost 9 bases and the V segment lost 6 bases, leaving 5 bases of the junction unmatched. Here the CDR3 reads CASRLSGGPEQFF. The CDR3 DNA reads TGTGCCAGCAGACTTAGCGGGGGGCCTGAGCAGTTCTTC.